This record concerns one TCR beta chain sequence. Reverse transcription of roughly 0.45 to 1 ug RNA used random hexamers. From the immunoSEQ multiplex PCR reads, TCRdb called clonotypes with MiXCR, one entry per CDR3 protein. The sample lists about 120,000 distinct CDR3 sequences, more than 90% occurring once. The record originates from a study of CD8 T cells in Susac syndrome. CDR3 size: 12 residues. V was clipped by 3 bases and J by 8 bases, with 11 bases between them. The germline CDR1 and CDR2 sequences are SQVTM and ANQGSEA. The clonotype originates from a human donor with Susac syndrome. The chain uses TRBV29-1 and TRBJ2-4; D perhaps matches TRBD1 (5 bases). What was sequenced was CD8+ T cells from PBMCs. The CDR3 region is CSVEDNDDIQYF. CDR3 nucleotides: TGCAGCGTTGAGGACAACGACGACATTCAGTACTTC.